Below, one T cell receptor beta chain is given with its context. This clone's antigen is unknown. Base qualities are missing; no much larger clone stands one base away. This specimen comes from a study of blood T cell repertoires in COVID-19 (dated by TCRdb to 2018 to 2020). Some background on the complete study: Collaborator samples came from the United States, Italy and Spain and covered acute and convalescent phases of COVID-19. The prospective study material was composed of cDNA or gDNA derived from T cells, B-cell-depleted T cells, or PBMCs. The dataset comprised deeply sampled blood TCRbeta repertoires from subjects exposed to, actively infected with, or recovered from COVID-19. The repertoires were made available in a free public database intended to serve as a resource for research on the immune response to SARS-CoV-2. Samples were obtained from the ongoing ImmuneRACE study (first 160 participants) and from some 1,200 subjects provided by 6 global collaborators. The sample metadata nearly always contained a de-identified subject ID, COVID-19 status, age in years and sex. Where HLA class I and class II types were available, the types were taken from metadata supplied by the sample provider, not from assay-based typing.

The immunoSEQ Assay, a bias-controlled multiplex PCR, was used to amplify TCRbeta CDR3 regions from genomic DNA. Under the source paper's analysis protocol: Nucleated cell counts per sample were estimated from amplification of reference gene primers within the assay. Sequence reads were collapsed and filtered to measure the absolute abundance of every unique TCRbeta CDR3 rearrangement. For each sample, productive Simpson clonality was calculated as the square root of Simpson's diversity index across productive rearrangements. TCRdb obtained this table from immuneACCESS and retained in-frame rearrangements with V and J assigned. These tables miss some clones; where compared with another copy, unresolved V genes account for less than half of the shortfall, and the remainder is unexplained. D and trimming come from the DNA, and the V and J calls and clone size come from that table. The sample data list around 400,000 clones, and roughly 90% of these were observed just once. Jointly, the top ten make up 1.4% to 1.5% of the sample.

The CDR3 numbers 15 residues from cysteine through phenylalanine. Just the 45-base CDR3 DNA is kept, in frame starting at base 1. CDR1 and CDR2 are read off the germline V gene (reference sequence) as LNHDA and SQIVND. V drops 4 bases and J drops 0 bases, leaving 10 bases in between. Participants in the prospective study were aged roughly 18 to 100 years, lived in 20 to 30 United States geographic areas, and enrolled through a virtual design. In the prospective study, cohorts were assigned on the basis of participant-reported clinical history obtained from a screening survey and a study questionnaire. Exposed participants were defined as having been in contact with someone with a PCR-confirmed or clinician-diagnosed COVID-19 case within 2 weeks of study entry. In the prospective study, whole blood, serum and a nasopharyngeal or oropharyngeal swab were collected from each participant by mobile phlebotomists. Over a 2-month period, participants in the prospective study had the option of providing additional blood draws and questionnaires. Before DNA extraction, blood samples from the prospective study were shipped at room temperature or frozen.

Study-wide conclusions, independent of this receptor: The amount of clinical and demographic metadata varied by source and participant and was provided uncurated.

This chain joins TRBV19 to TRBJ1-5, with the D gene too uncertain to name. This TCR was sampled from a woman aged 18-35 years who had been exposed to COVID-19. Sequencing was done on a sample of PBMCs or T cells enriched from blood (not recorded which). For the CDR3, the sequence is CASSTGSYSNQPQHF. The DNA sequence is TGTGCCAGTAGTACCGGGAGTTATAGCAATCAGCCCCAGCATTTT.